The rows below give T cell receptor beta chains drawn from one sample of a study of blood T cell repertoires in COVID-19. Assay: immunoSEQ multiplex PCR; the TCRdb copy retains only in-frame clones and omits some. The repertoire holds some 200,000 clones, with approximately 83% as singletons. The sequenced sample was peripheral blood. The receptors stem from a woman aged 25 to 45 who had recovered from COVID-19. The CDR3 runs from the conserved cysteine through the conserved F or W. A D gene is named only where the DNA matches it firmly. Clone size, where shown, is once, few, many, or a class for clones that have expanded.

j_call v_call clone_size d_call cdr3_aa cdr3_nt
TRBJ2-1 TRBV30 NA TRBD2 CAWTLLGTSATNEQFF TGTGCCTGGACGCTGTTAGGGACTAGCGCTACCAATGAGCAGTTCTTC
TRBJ1-2 TRBV10-3 NA TRBD1 CAIIAGQGEGYGYTF TGTGCCATCATCGCGGGACAGGGGGAGGGGTATGGCTACACCTTC
TRBJ2-7 TRBV20-1 few TRBD1 CSASWPGRQGADEQYF TGCAGTGCTAGTTGGCCAGGAAGGCAGGGGGCGGACGAGCAGTACTTC
TRBJ2-1 TRBV5-1 NA NA CASSRATASSYNEQFF TGCGCCAGCAGTAGGGCGACAGCGAGCTCCTACAATGAGCAGTTCTTC
TRBJ2-7 TRBV9 NA NA CASSETGFGYEQYF TGTGCCAGCAGCGAGACGGGGTTCGGCTACGAGCAGTACTTC
TRBJ2-3 TRBV4-1 NA NA CASSQVSGTDTQYF TGCGCCAGCAGCCAAGTAAGCGGCACAGATACGCAGTATTTT
TRBJ1-5 TRBV6-5 NA NA CASSYSQGYQPQHF TGTGCCAGCAGTTACTCGCAGGGCTATCAGCCCCAGCATTTT
TRBJ2-7 TRBV5-6 NA NA CASSFRNGIYEQYF TGTGCCAGCAGCTTTCGAAACGGGATCTACGAGCAGTACTTC
TRBJ2-7 TRBV6-5 NA NA CASSYSPEAYEQYF TGTGCCAGCAGTTACTCCCCAGAAGCCTACGAGCAGTACTTC
TRBJ2-3 TRBV6-6 NA TRBD1 CASSYQARGSADTQYF TGTGCCAGCAGTTACCAGGCCAGGGGGTCCGCAGATACGCAGTATTTT
TRBJ2-7 TRBV2 once TRBD1 CASSLLGTGLPYEQYF TGTGCCAGCAGTCTACTCGGGACAGGACTTCCCTACGAGCAGTACTTC
TRBJ2-2 TRBV2 NA TRBD2 CAGTGTRGRTGELFF TGTGCCGGTACGGGGACTAGGGGCCGCACCGGGGAGCTGTTTTTT
TRBJ1-1 TRBV7-9 NA NA CASRGEGTEAFF TGTGCCAGCCGTGGGGAGGGCACTGAAGCTTTCTTT
TRBJ2-7 TRBV12-5 NA TRBD2 CASGLVTLRGLAGVYEQYF TGTGCTAGTGGTTTGGTGACCTTAAGGGGGCTAGCGGGAGTATATGAGCAGTACTTC
TRBJ2-3 TRBV10-2 NA TRBD1 CASIGGQAADTQYF TGCGCCAGCATCGGAGGACAGGCGGCAGATACGCAGTATTTT
TRBJ2-5 TRBV24-1 NA TRBD1 CATSDGTGNRETQYF TGTGCCACCAGTGACGGGACAGGGAACAGGGAGACCCAGTACTTC
TRBJ2-7 TRBV10-2 once TRBD2 CASMGTSNGEQYF TGCGCCAGCATGGGGACTAGTAATGGCGAGCAGTACTTC
TRBJ1-5 TRBV28 NA NA CASSLLGGSQPQHF TGTGCCAGCAGTTTACTTGGGGGCTCTCAGCCCCAGCATTTT
TRBJ2-7 TRBV5-1 many TRBD1 CASNQMGQGNEQYF TGCGCCAGCAACCAGATGGGACAGGGGAACGAGCAGTACTTC
TRBJ2-1 TRBV7-3 NA TRBD2 CASSSGGRLDEQFF TGTGCCAGCAGCTCCGGCGGGAGGTTAGATGAGCAGTTCTTC
TRBJ1-4 TRBV27 NA TRBD1 CASRPGTGMIEKLFF TGTGCCAGCAGACCGGGGACAGGGATGATCGAAAAACTGTTTTTT
TRBJ1-5 TRBV19 NA TRBD1 CASSKQGSNQPQHF TGTGCCAGTAGCAAACAGGGGAGTAATCAGCCCCAGCATTTT
TRBJ1-3 TRBV5-1 NA NA CASSFIGAGNTIYF TGCGCCAGCAGCTTCATAGGGGCTGGAAACACCATATATTTT
TRBJ1-5 TRBV6-5 NA TRBD1 CASSVDRGGGQPQHF TGTGCCAGCAGCGTGGACAGGGGCGGTGGGCAGCCCCAGCATTTT
TRBJ2-2 TRBV3-1/TRBV3-2 NA TRBD1 CASSQTPGQGEVELFF TGTGCCAGCAGCCAAACCCCGGGACAGGGGGAAGTGGAGCTGTTTTTT
TRBJ2-2 TRBV6-6 NA TRBD2 CASRPIREEAGELFF TGTGCCAGCAGACCAATACGGGAGGAGGCCGGGGAGCTGTTTTTT
TRBJ2-7 TRBV11-2 NA TRBD2 CASSFSGRAPSYEQYF TGTGCCAGCAGCTTCTCCGGGAGGGCTCCCTCCTACGAGCAGTACTTC
TRBJ1-5 TRBV27 NA TRBD1 CASRPRTGGIGNQPQHF TGTGCCAGCAGACCCCGTACAGGGGGAATTGGAAATCAGCCCCAGCATTTT
TRBJ2-7 TRBV6-1 NA NA CASSEAYSYEQYF TGTGCCAGCAGTGAAGCGTACTCCTACGAGCAGTACTTC
TRBJ2-5 TRBV13 NA NA CASSLKLKETQYF TGTGCCAGCAGCCTAAAACTAAAAGAGACCCAGTACTTC
TRBJ2-5 TRBV28 NA TRBD1 CASSWGQGPQETQYF TGTGCCAGCAGTTGGGGACAGGGGCCTCAAGAGACCCAGTACTTC
TRBJ2-5 TRBV12-3/TRBV12-4 NA NA CASAQGQETQYF TGTGCCAGCGCACAGGGTCAAGAGACCCAGTACTTC
TRBJ1-5 TRBV28 NA NA CASSPRQNNQPQHF TGTGCCAGCAGCCCCAGACAGAACAATCAGCCCCAGCATTTT
TRBJ2-3 TRBV19 NA NA CASSIGAGTDTQYF TGTGCCAGTAGTATAGGGGCAGGCACAGATACGCAGTATTTT
TRBJ2-5 TRBV6-5 NA TRBD2 CATGRGGEETQYF TGTGCCACCGGGAGGGGGGGGGAAGAGACCCAGTACTTC
TRBJ2-1 TRBV7-2 NA TRBD2 CASSQGTSSYNEQFF TGTGCCAGCAGCCAAGGGACTAGCTCCTACAATGAGCAGTTCTTC
TRBJ2-3 TRBV30 once NA CAWSWGRADTQYF TGTGCCTGGAGTTGGGGGCGGGCAGATACGCAGTATTTT
TRBJ1-1 TRBV28 many NA CASGLRDEAFF TGTGCCAGCGGGCTTCGGGATGAAGCTTTCTTT
TRBJ2-7 TRBV29-1 NA TRBD1 CSAGQGFYEQYF TGCAGCGCTGGACAGGGTTTCTACGAGCAGTACTTC
TRBJ2-7 TRBV5-5 NA NA CASSSRLTGVYEQYF TGTGCCAGCAGCTCGCGGCTGACAGGAGTCTACGAGCAGTACTTC
TRBJ2-7 TRBV6-5 NA TRBD2 CASRGLATYEQYF TGTGCCAGCCGCGGACTAGCGACCTACGAGCAGTACTTC
TRBJ2-7 TRBV5-3 NA TRBD2 CARRILAGVHYEQYF TGTGCCAGAAGAATTCTAGCGGGAGTCCACTACGAGCAGTACTTC
TRBJ1-5 TRBV27 NA TRBD1 CASSPGQALPFNQPQHF TGTGCCAGCAGTCCCGGACAGGCACTGCCTTTTAATCAGCCCCAGCATTTT
TRBJ2-5 TRBV29-1 NA TRBD2 CSVEFVLAAARTQYF TGCAGCGTTGAATTTGTACTAGCGGCGGCTAGGACCCAGTACTTC
TRBJ2-3 TRBV29-1 NA NA CSARGAYTDTQYF TGCAGCGCCCGGGGGGCTTACACAGATACGCAGTATTTT
TRBJ2-3 TRBV6-5 NA NA CASSYLASTDTQYF TGTGCCAGCAGTTACTTGGCAAGCACAGATACGCAGTATTTT
TRBJ1-5 TRBV28 NA NA CASKGERNQPQHF TGTGCCAGCAAAGGGGAACGGAATCAGCCCCAGCATTTT
TRBJ1-6 TRBV4-1 few TRBD1 CASSPETGSNSPLHF TGCGCCAGCAGCCCGGAGACAGGGAGCAATTCACCCCTCCACTTT